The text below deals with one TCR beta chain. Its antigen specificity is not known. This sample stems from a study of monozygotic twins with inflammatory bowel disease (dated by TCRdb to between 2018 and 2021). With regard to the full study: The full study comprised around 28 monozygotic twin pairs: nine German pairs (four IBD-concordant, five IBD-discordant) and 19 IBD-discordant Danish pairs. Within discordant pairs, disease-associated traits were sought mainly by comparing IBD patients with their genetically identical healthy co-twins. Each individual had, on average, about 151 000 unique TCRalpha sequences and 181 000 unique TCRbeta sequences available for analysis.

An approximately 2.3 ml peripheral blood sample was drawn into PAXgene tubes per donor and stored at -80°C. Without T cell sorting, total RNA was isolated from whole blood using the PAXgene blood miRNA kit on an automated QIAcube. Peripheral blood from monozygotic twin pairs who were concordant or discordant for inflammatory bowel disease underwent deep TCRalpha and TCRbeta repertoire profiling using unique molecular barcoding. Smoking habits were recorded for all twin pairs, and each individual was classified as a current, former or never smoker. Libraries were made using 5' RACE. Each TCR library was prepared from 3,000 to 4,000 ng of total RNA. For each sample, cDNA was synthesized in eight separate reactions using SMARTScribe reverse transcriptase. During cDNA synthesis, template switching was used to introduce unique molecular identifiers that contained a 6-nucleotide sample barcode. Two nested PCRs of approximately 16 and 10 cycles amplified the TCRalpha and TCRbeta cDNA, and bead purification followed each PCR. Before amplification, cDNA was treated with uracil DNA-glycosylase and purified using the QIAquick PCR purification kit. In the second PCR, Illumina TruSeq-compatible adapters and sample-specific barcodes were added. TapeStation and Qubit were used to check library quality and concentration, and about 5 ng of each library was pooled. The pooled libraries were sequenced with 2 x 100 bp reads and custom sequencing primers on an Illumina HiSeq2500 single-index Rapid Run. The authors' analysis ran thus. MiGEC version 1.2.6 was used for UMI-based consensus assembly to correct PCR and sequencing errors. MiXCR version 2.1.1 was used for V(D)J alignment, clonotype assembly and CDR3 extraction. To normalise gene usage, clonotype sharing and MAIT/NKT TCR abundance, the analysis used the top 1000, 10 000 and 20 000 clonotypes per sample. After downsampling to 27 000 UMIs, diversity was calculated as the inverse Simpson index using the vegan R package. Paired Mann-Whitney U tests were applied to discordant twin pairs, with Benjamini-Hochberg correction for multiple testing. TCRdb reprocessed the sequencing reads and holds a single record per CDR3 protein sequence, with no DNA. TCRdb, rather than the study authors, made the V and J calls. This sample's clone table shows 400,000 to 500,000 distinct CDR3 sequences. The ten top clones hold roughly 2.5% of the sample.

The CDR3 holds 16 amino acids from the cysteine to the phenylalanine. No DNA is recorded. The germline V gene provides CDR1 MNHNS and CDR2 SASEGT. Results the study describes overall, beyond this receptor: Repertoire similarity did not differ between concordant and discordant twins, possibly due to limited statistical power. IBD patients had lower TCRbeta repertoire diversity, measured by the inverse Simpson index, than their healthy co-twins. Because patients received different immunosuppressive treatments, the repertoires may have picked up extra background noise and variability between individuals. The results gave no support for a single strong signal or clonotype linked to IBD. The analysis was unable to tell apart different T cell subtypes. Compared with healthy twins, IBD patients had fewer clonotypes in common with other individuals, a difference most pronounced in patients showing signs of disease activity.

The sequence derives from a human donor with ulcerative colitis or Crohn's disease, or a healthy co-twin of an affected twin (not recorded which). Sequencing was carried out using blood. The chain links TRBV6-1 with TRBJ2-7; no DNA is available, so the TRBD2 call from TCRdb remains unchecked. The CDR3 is CASRSSRALQIDEQYF.